One sample yielded the 9 T cell receptor beta chains listed below, sequenced in a study of T cell repertoires in cytomegalovirus infection. TCRdb processed the reads anew with MiXCR; each CDR3 protein has one entry. Among fewer than 300,000 distinct CDR3 sequences, roughly 26% were seen once, and the ten largest hold over 11%. The sequencing input was PBMCs. The receptor set was obtained from a human donor in good health (CMV status not recorded). Some clones in this sample may be carry-over from other donors' samples.

In this sample, this clonotype turned up a few times. This chain joins TRBV5-8 and TRBJ1-4, with TRBD1 matching 10 bases. Germline-derived CDR1 and CDR2 are SGHTS and YDEGEE. After removal of 5 bases from V and 0 bases from J, the junction contained 4 bases not matched to a gene. CDR3 length equals 16 residues. The CDR3, as DNA: TGTGCCAGCAGGGGGACAGGGGAAGCAACTAATGAAAAACTGTTTTTT. Its protein is CASRGTGEATNEKLFF.

This sequence joins TRBV7-2 and TRBJ2-2, with D tentatively TRBD2 (6 bases). The V gene's germline CDR1 is SGHTA and CDR2 FQGNSA. The ends were cut back, 5 bases at V and 5 bases at J, with 15 bases in the middle. The CDR3 extends over 15 amino acids. CDR3 in DNA: TGTGCCAGCAGCCCCGGGGGTCCCGGGACCGGGGAGCTGTTTTTT. The encoded protein is CASSPGGPGTGELFF.

The sample holds a few counts of this clonotype. The J gene is TRBJ2-3, the V gene TRBV6-6; the match to TRBD2 covers 9 bases. The CDR3 has 17 amino acids. CDR1 is MNHNY, CDR2 SVGAGI, per germline (reference sequence). Trimming cost V 7 bases and J 5 bases; bases outside gene matches: 16. The CDR3 DNA reads TGTGCCAGCACTACGGCGCCCCCGGGACTAGCAGGAGATACGCAGTATTTT. Amino acids: CASTTAPPGLAGDTQYF.

The chain is built from TRBV20-1 and TRBJ2-1; D ambiguous. The V gene lost 3 bases and the J gene lost 0 bases, with 9 bases spanning the gap. CDR3 length: 14 amino acids. Germline assignment: CDR1 DFQATT and CDR2 SNEGSKA (reference sequence). The CDR3 here is CSARGSLSYNEQFF. In DNA, the CDR3 is TGCAGTGCTAGGGGATCCCTCTCCTACAATGAGCAGTTCTTC.

This clonotype was seen ten or more times. This chain uses TRBV12-3 or TRBV12-4 with TRBJ1-4; a weak D match, TRBD1 (5 bases). CDR3 length equals 16 residues. Trimming shortened V by 5 bases and J by 2 bases, and 15 bases separated the two germline ends. The CDR3 loop is CASSPGLYETNEKLFF. The CDR3 DNA reads as TGTGCCAGCAGTCCGGGACTCTACGAGACTAATGAAAAACTGTTTTTT.

This clonotype was recorded a few times. V is TRBV28 and J is TRBJ2-3; D call uncertain. This CDR3 has 11 residues. Germline V gene data show CDR1 as MDHEN and CDR2 as SYDVKM. V was pared by 5 bases and J by 5 bases, with 5 bases between. The DNA for the CDR3 is TGTGCCAGCAGTGATAGAGATACGCAGTATTTT. As protein: CASSDRDTQYF.

This clonotype was seen a few times. The V gene is TRBV20-1, the J gene TRBJ2-5, with D maybe TRBD2 (5 bases). The length of the CDR3 is 15 residues. V was trimmed by 8 bases and J by 3 bases, leaving 22 bases between them. Germline loops: CDR1 DFQATT, CDR2 SNEGSKA (reference sequence). CDR3 region: CSPFRPRTGEETQYF. The CDR3 bases are TGCAGTCCATTTAGGCCTAGGACTGGGGAAGAGACCCAGTACTTC.

The chain is built from TRBV7-6 and TRBJ2-7, with D tentatively TRBD1 or TRBD2 (9 bases each). CDR1 and CDR2 (germline): SGHVS, FNYEAQ. V lost 5 bases to trimming and J lost 6 bases, with 17 bases between them. There are 14 residues in the CDR3. CDR3 sequence: CASSMLAGQGEQYF. The CDR3 nucleotides are TGTGCCAGCAGCATGCTAGCGGGACAGGGCGAGCAGTACTTC.

This clonotype was picked up a small number of times. This chain links TRBV12-3 or TRBV12-4 with TRBJ2-7; TRBD1 aligns across 7 bases. The CDR3 has 15 residues. J was trimmed by 5 bases and V by 7 bases; bases with no gene match: 14. The CDR3 region is CASTPSGTVGNEQYF. CDR3 nucleotides: TGTGCCAGCACCCCCTCGGGGACAGTCGGAAACGAGCAGTACTTC.